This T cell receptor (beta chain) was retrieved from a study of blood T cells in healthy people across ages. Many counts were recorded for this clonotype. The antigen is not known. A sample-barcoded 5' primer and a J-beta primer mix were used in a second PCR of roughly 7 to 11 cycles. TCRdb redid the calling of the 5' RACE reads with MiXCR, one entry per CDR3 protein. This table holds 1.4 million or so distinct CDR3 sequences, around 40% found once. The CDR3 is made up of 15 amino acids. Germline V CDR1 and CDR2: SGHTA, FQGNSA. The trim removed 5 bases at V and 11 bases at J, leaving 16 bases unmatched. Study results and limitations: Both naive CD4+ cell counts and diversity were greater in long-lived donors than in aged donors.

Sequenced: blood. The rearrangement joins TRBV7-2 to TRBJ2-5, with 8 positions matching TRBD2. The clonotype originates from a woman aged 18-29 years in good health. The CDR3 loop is CASSPAGLGNNEQYF. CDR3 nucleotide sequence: TGTGCCAGCAGCCCAGCGGGACTAGGTAACAATGAGCAGTACTTC.